This TCR beta chain derives from a study of siplizumab effects on memory and regulatory T cells. Study-wide results and limits: About 80-96% of proliferating CD4+ or CD8+ clones had no assignable naive or memory phenotype. It seemed that naive T cells were more diverse than memory cells and were major contributors to the alloresponse. With siplizumab, cumulative frequency of CD4+ memory-derived alloreactive sequences dropped significantly.

Turning to this clone: Its antigen remains unknown.

CDR1 is SEHNR and CDR2 is FQNEAQ in the germline V gene (reference sequence). The CDR3 is made up of 18 amino acids. Trimming at V came to 5 bases and at J to 4 bases, leaving 14 bases not matched to a gene. Method: immunoSEQ multiplex PCR; TCRdb's copy keeps in-frame clones and lacks some. Of 100,000 or so clones listed, roughly 92% are singletons. This receptor was obtained from a human donor in good health. The chain joins TRBV7-9 to TRBJ1-2, with 12 bases that match TRBD1. The sample was Tregs sorted from blood. The CDR3 sequence is CASSQPPGTGGAPYGYTF. The CDR3 nucleotides are TGTGCCAGCAGCCAACCTCCCGGGACAGGGGGCGCCCCCTATGGCTACACCTTC.